These T cell receptor beta chains were read from a single sample in a study of T-cell memory formation after mild COVID-19. TCRdb redid the calling of the 5' RACE reads with MiXCR, one entry per CDR3 protein. The data show hundreds of thousands of distinct CDR3 sequences, roughly 24% seen once. The sample was PBMCs or a T cell subset sorted from them (not recorded which). The receptor source for this set is an adult woman who had mild COVID-19 (a few samples of this study predate the infection). Cell type and time point are not known. Both conserved end residues are part of each CDR3. D genes are given only for firm matches. Clone size appears in some rows only: once, few, many, or a class for an expanded clone.

j_call | d_call | v_call | clone_size | cdr3_aa | cdr3_nt
TRBJ1-1 | NA | TRBV5-1 | NA | CASSLEGRGMRGNTEAFF | TGCGCCAGCAGCTTGGAGGGACGGGGGATGAGAGGGAACACTGAAGCTTTCTTT
TRBJ1-2 | NA | TRBV18 | NA | CASSPNGDYGYTF | TGTGCCAGCTCACCAAACGGAGACTATGGCTACACCTTC
TRBJ2-3 | NA | TRBV12-3/TRBV12-4 | NA | CASTLSRGTDTQYF | TGTGCCAGCACCCTTTCCCGCGGAACAGATACGCAGTATTTT
TRBJ2-7 | TRBD2 | TRBV7-9 | NA | CASKDLAGEGEQYF | TGTGCCAGCAAGGATCTAGCGGGAGAGGGCGAGCAGTACTTC
TRBJ1-6 | TRBD1 | TRBV7-2 | NA | CASSLRWDRANSPLHF | TGTGCCAGCAGCTTAAGGTGGGACAGAGCAAATTCACCCCTCCACTTT
TRBJ2-1 | NA | TRBV2 | NA | CASDYGANEQFF | TGTGCCAGCGACTACGGAGCCAATGAGCAGTTCTTC
TRBJ2-1 | NA | TRBV2 | NA | CASSDFGLSEQFF | TGTGCCAGCAGTGATTTCGGACTCAGTGAGCAGTTCTTC
TRBJ1-6 | NA | TRBV5-1 | few | CASSSVGPGASPLHF | TGCGCCAGCAGCTCCGTCGGACCGGGAGCTTCACCCCTCCACTTT
TRBJ2-7 | NA | TRBV5-5 | NA | CASSLGPDRPSYEQYF | TGTGCCAGCAGCTTGGGCCCCGACAGGCCCTCCTACGAGCAGTACTTC
TRBJ1-2 | NA | TRBV11-3 | few | CASSLPGVNYGYTF | TGTGCCAGCAGCTTGCCCGGGGTTAACTATGGCTACACCTTC
TRBJ2-3 | TRBD2 | TRBV9 | NA | CASSVGSGSSPKGQYF | TGTGCCAGCAGCGTAGGTAGCGGGAGCTCCCCGAAGGGGCAGTATTTT
TRBJ1-6 | NA | TRBV6-6 | NA | CASSGSRSPLHF | TGTGCCAGCAGCGGCAGCCGTTCACCCCTCCACTTT
TRBJ2-1 | TRBD2 | TRBV7-3 | few | CASSLFASGRARANEQFF | TGTGCCAGCAGCTTATTTGCTAGCGGGAGGGCCCGGGCCAATGAGCAGTTCTTC
TRBJ2-3 | NA | TRBV7-6 | NA | CASSLSVSSLTDTQYF | TGTGCCAGCAGCTTATCGGTGTCTAGCCTCACAGATACGCAGTATTTT
TRBJ1-2 | NA | TRBV3-1 | NA | CASSQGVISRRGYTF | TGTGCCAGCAGCCAAGGGGTAATATCTAGGAGGGGCTACACCTTC